Following are 32 T cell receptor beta chains from one sample sequenced in a study of blood T cell repertoires in COVID-19. The data were produced by immunoSEQ multiplex PCR, yet TCRdb's version contains in-frame clones alone and is incomplete. The repertoire holds a few hundred thousand clones, with over 75% as singletons. Sequenced input: PBMCs or T cells enriched from blood (not recorded which). These receptors were collected from a middle-aged woman who had recovered from COVID-19.

The J gene is TRBJ1-3, the V gene TRBV9; D unclear. Germline V gene lookup returns CDR1 SGDLS and CDR2 YYNGEE. CDR3 length equals 14 residues. The V gene lost 3 bases and the J gene lost 3 bases, with 10 bases spanning the gap. CDR3 in DNA: TGTGCCAGCAGCGGAGGGCGGCATGGAAACACCATATATTTT. Its translation is CASSGGRHGNTIYF. Combining the CDR3 with reference TRBV9 and TRBJ1-3 gives the whole variable domain DSGVTQTPKHLITATGQRVTLRCSPRSGDLSVYWYQQSLDQGLQFLIQYYNGEERAKGNILERFSAQQFPDLHSELNLSSLELGDSALYFCASSGGRHGNTIYFGEGSWLTVV.

V is TRBV6-1 and J is TRBJ1-6, with no clear D. CDR1 and CDR2 (germline): MNHNS, SASEGT. The V end lost 3 bases, the J end lost 7 bases, and 22 bases lay between the germline ends. This CDR3 comprises 18 residues. CDR3 region: CASSDLYPPASRNSPLHF. CDR3 DNA: TGTGCCAGCAGTGACCTGTACCCACCCGCGTCTCGAAATTCACCCCTCCACTTT.

The chain couples TRBV18 to TRBJ2-5; TRBD1 matches 9 bases. J lost 4 bases, V lost 0 bases, and 0 bases had no gene match. Germline V gene data show CDR1 as KGHSH and CDR2 as LQKENI. The CDR3 is 14 residues long. This chain's CDR3 is CASSPPDRGETQYF. The CDR3 nucleotides are TGTGCCAGCTCACCACCGGACAGGGGAGAGACCCAGTACTTC.

The chain carries TRBV7-9 and TRBJ1-2; D possibly corresponds to TRBD1 (6 bases). Germline CDR1 reads SEHNR; CDR2 reads FQNEAQ (reference sequence). The CDR3 is made up of 15 amino acids. Trimming removed 5 bases at V and 7 bases at J, with 20 bases between. The CDR3 bases are TGTGCCAGCAGCCAGGGGACGGGGTTTTTGAGTGGCTACACCTTC. Amino acids: CASSQGTGFLSGYTF.

The gene calls are TRBV7-2 and TRBJ2-7, with TRBD1 matching 10 bases. Germline CDR1 is SGHTA and CDR2 is FQGNSA. V shed 6 bases and J 3 bases; nucleotides not matched to a gene: 14. This CDR3 comprises 17 residues. CDR3 DNA sequence: TGTGCCAGCAGTCGTTACTCCGGGACAGGGGAAGTCTACGAGCAGTACTTC. Its protein is CASSRYSGTGEVYEQYF.

The CDR3, as DNA: TGTGCCAGTAGTCCCCTGGACGGGGGTGGCTACACCTTC. Residues: CASSPLDGGGYTF. The gene calls are TRBV19 and TRBJ1-2; weak D call: TRBD1 (5 bases). In germline, CDR1 is LNHDA, CDR2 SQIVND (reference sequence). CDR3 length: 13 amino acids. The germline V and J ends were trimmed by 5 bases and 7 bases, with 14 bases remaining between them.

This clone turned up a few times. The J gene is TRBJ1-3, the V gene TRBV9; D ambiguous. Germline V gene lookup returns CDR1 SGDLS and CDR2 YYNGEE. The CDR3 runs 14 residues. With 2 bases removed from V and 4 bases from J, the gap between germline ends came to 10 bases. CDR3 sequence (DNA): TGTGCCAGCAGCGTCGGCGGGGAAGGAAACACCATATATTTT. It codes for CASSVGGEGNTIYF.

This sequence joins TRBV9 and TRBJ2-7; the match to TRBD2 covers 10 bases. The length of the CDR3 is 15 residues. J was trimmed by 3 bases and V by 0 bases; bases with no gene match: 3. From germline, CDR1 is SGDLS and CDR2 YYNGEE. The CDR3 spells CASSVGTSGNYEQYF. The CDR3 coding sequence is TGTGCCAGCAGCGTAGGTACTAGCGGGAACTACGAGCAGTACTTC.

This clone was observed once. This chain links TRBV11-3 with TRBJ2-3, with D maybe TRBD2 (6 bases). V was clipped by 3 bases and J by 3 bases, with 13 bases between them. Germline-derived CDR1 and CDR2 are SGHNT and YENEEA. The CDR3 runs to 15 residues. CDR3 region: CASSFPGAATDTQYF. The CDR3 bases are TGTGCCAGCAGCTTCCCGGGAGCGGCGACAGATACGCAGTATTTT. Based on the CDR3 plus reference TRBV11-3 and TRBJ2-3, the full variable domain is EAGVVQSPRYKIIEKKQPVAFWCNPISGHNTLYWYLQNLGQGPELLIRYENEEAVDDSQLPKDRFSAERLKGVDSTLKIQPAELGDSAVYLCASSFPGAATDTQYFGPGTRLTVL.

This clone appeared a few times. This chain uses TRBV7-2 with TRBJ1-5; D is possibly TRBD1 (6 bases). V was shortened by 1 base and J by 0 bases, with 7 bases between the two germline ends. This CDR3 spans 15 amino acids. Germline CDR1 and CDR2: SGHTA and FQGNSA. The CDR3 DNA reads as TGTGCCAGCAGCTTAGGCAGGGGTAGCAATCAGCCCCAGCATTTT. Protein: CASSLGRGSNQPQHF.

This clone appeared a single time. The chain employs TRBV19 and TRBJ2-2; D might be TRBD2 (6 bases). V was pared by 4 bases and J by 4 bases, with 13 bases between. The germline V gene encodes CDR1 LNHDA and CDR2 SQIVND (reference sequence). The CDR3 runs to 15 residues. The CDR3 sequence is CASSTPGERTGELFF. The CDR3 DNA sequence: TGTGCCAGTAGTACCCCGGGGGAGCGCACCGGGGAGCTGTTTTTT.

This clone was counted once. The rearrangement links TRBV21-1 to TRBJ2-7; TRBD2 is the table's D call and was not checked against the DNA. TRBV21-1 represents a pseudogene. CDR3 size: 16 residues. CDR3 sequence: CASSKAGPSSSYEQYF. Here the CDR3 DNA reads TGTGCCAGCAGCAAAGCGGGTCCGTCTAGCTCCTACGAGCAGTACTTC.

CDR3 nucleotide sequence: TGTGCCAGCAGCCCAGGGGCCAGTAGGTCACCCCTCCACTTT. As protein: CASSPGASRSPLHF. The chain joins TRBV6-5 to TRBJ1-6, with a weak D call TRBD1 (6 bases). Germline CDR1 MNHEY, CDR2 SVGAGI. CDR3 length: 14 amino acids. The V gene lost 6 bases and the J gene lost 10 bases, with 16 bases spanning the gap.

The chain uses TRBV5-1 and TRBJ1-1, with a weak D call TRBD1 (6 bases). The germline V gene encodes CDR1 SGHRS and CDR2 YFSETQ. The CDR3 length is 16 residues. With 3 bases removed from V and 5 bases from J, the gap between germline ends came to 20 bases. CDR3 in DNA: TGCGCCAGCAGCTCCTTGGAAACAGGGCTGGGGACTGAAGCTTTCTTT. It codes for CASSSLETGLGTEAFF.

The chain uses TRBV9 and TRBJ2-2; 9 bases agree with TRBD1. Germline CDR1 SGDLS, CDR2 YYNGEE. The CDR3 extends over 14 amino acids. Trimming removed 5 bases from V and 5 bases from J; junction bases left unmatched: 4. CDR3 residues: CASRRQGGTGELFF. The DNA of the CDR3 is TGTGCCAGCAGGCGACAGGGGGGGACCGGGGAGCTGTTTTTT. The whole variable domain, remainder taken from reference TRBV9 and TRBJ2-2, is DSGVTQTPKHLITATGQRVTLRCSPRSGDLSVYWYQQSLDQGLQFLIQYYNGEERAKGNILERFSAQQFPDLHSELNLSSLELGDSALYFCASRRQGGTGELFFGEGSRLTVL.

The chain joins TRBV27 to TRBJ1-6, with a possible D match to TRBD1 (5 bases). V was trimmed by 2 bases and J by 0 bases, leaving 8 bases between them. CDR1 is MNHEY and CDR2 is SMNVEV in the germline V gene (reference sequence). The CDR3 spans 16 residues. The CDR3 nucleotides read TGTGCCAGCAGTTTACGGGGGAGCTCCTATAATTCACCCCTCCACTTT. This gives the protein CASSLRGSSYNSPLHF.

V gene TRBV11-2 combines with J gene TRBJ1-1; D call uncertain. This CDR3 contains 14 residues. CDR1 and CDR2 (germline): SGHAT, FQNNGV. Trimming took off 5 bases at V and 3 bases at J, with 13 bases between the two ends. The CDR3 here is CASSMTEVHTEAFF. The CDR3 DNA reads as TGTGCCAGCAGCATGACCGAGGTTCACACTGAAGCTTTCTTT.

To note about this clone: The junction and the germline gene differ at one end; a read error may be behind it. The rearrangement links TRBV10-3 to TRBJ1-1; D not resolved. CDR3 length: 15 residues. The germline V gene encodes CDR1 ENHRY and CDR2 SYGVKD. The CDR3 region is CAISESLPGNAEAFF. The CDR3 nucleotides read TGTGCCATCAGTGAGTCTCTGCCCGGGAACGCTGAAGCTTTCTTT.

This chain connects TRBV9 to TRBJ2-5; a possible D gene is TRBD2 (6 bases). Germline V gene data show CDR1 as SGDLS and CDR2 as YYNGEE. The ends were cut back, 4 bases at V and 12 bases at J, with 19 bases in the middle. The CDR3 has 13 residues. As DNA, the CDR3 is TGTGCCAGCAGCCCCCACCTGGGACTCCCAAAGTACTTC. Amino acid sequence: CASSPHLGLPKYF.

The rearrangement links TRBV4-3 to TRBJ2-7, with 7 bases identical to TRBD1. The germline V gene encodes CDR1 LGHNA and CDR2 YSLEER. The CDR3 covers 17 residues. J gave up 4 bases and V 0 bases, and 12 bases lay outside the gene matches. The CDR3, as DNA: TGCGCCAGCAGCCAAGATTTCCGACAGGGTGGCCTTTACGAGCAGTACTTC. It yields the protein CASSQDFRQGGLYEQYF.

This chain joins TRBV7-9 and TRBJ2-5, with TRBD2 identical over 12 bases. The CDR3 is 16 amino acids. V was clipped by 5 bases and J by 2 bases; unmatched bases: 6. The V gene's germline CDR1 is SEHNR and CDR2 FQNEAQ (reference sequence). The CDR3 DNA reads as TGTGCCAGCAGCCCATGGACTAGCGGGGAACAAGAGACCCAGTACTTC. Its translation is CASSPWTSGEQETQYF. The whole variable domain, remainder taken from reference TRBV7-9 and TRBJ2-5, is DTGVSQNPRHKITKRGQNVTFRCDPISEHNRLYWYRQTLGQGPEFLTYFQNEAQLEKSRLLSDRFSAERPKGSFSTLEIQRTEQGDSAMYLCASSPWTSGEQETQYFGPGTRLLVL.

V is TRBV11-2 and J is TRBJ2-5, with 14 bases aligning to TRBD2. CDR3 size: 16 residues. V lost 5 bases and J lost 5; bases outside the gene matches: 7. The germline V gene encodes CDR1 SGHAT and CDR2 FQNNGV. CDR3 amino acids: CASSTGTSGSRETQYF. Written as DNA, the CDR3 is TGTGCCAGCAGCACCGGGACTAGCGGGAGCCGGGAGACCCAGTACTTC.

The J gene is TRBJ2-1, the V gene TRBV10-3; 15 bases are shared with TRBD2. The V gene's germline CDR1 is ENHRY and CDR2 SYGVKD. Trimming cost V 7 bases and J 2 bases; bases outside gene matches: 6. This CDR3 has 17 amino acids. CDR3 loop: CAITRTSGRVTYNEQFF. The CDR3 DNA reads TGTGCCATCACCAGGACTAGCGGGAGGGTCACCTACAATGAGCAGTTCTTC.

The gene calls are TRBV4-3 and TRBJ1-6, with D tentatively TRBD1 (5 bases). Trimming shortened V by 0 bases and J by 7 bases, and 13 bases separated the two germline ends. The CDR3 length is 16 residues. Germline CDR1 and CDR2: LGHNA and YSLEER. CDR3 bases: TGCGCCAGCAGCCAAGATCCCCACAGGCGAAATTCACCCCTCCACTTT. Amino acids: CASSQDPHRRNSPLHF.

This chain joins TRBV5-3 and TRBJ2-7; possibly TRBD1 for D (6 bases). TRBV5-3 is an open reading frame, and its role is uncertain. This CDR3 is built from 15 residues. Trimming pared 3 bases from V and 0 bases from J, leaving 13 bases between. The CDR3 nucleotides are TGTGCCAGAAGCTGCCAGGGGTTGAGCTCCTACGAGCAGTACTTC. This sequence encodes CARSCQGLSSYEQYF.

The chain recombines TRBV19 with TRBJ2-1; 12 nucleotides align to TRBD2. Per the germline V gene, CDR1 is LNHDA and CDR2 is SQIVND (reference sequence). Losses at the gene ends were 1 base for V and 0 bases for J; bases not matched to a gene: 4. This CDR3 contains 18 residues. The CDR3 region has the DNA TGTGCCAGTAGTATAGGGACTAGCGGGATCTTCTCCTACAATGAGCAGTTCTTC. The encoded protein is CASSIGTSGIFSYNEQFF.

This chain connects TRBV7-9 to TRBJ2-1; TRBD2 might be the D (5 bases). Per the germline V gene, CDR1 is SEHNR and CDR2 is FQNEAQ (reference sequence). Trimming took off 3 bases at V and 4 bases at J, with 10 bases between the two ends. There are 14 residues in the CDR3. The CDR3 coding sequence is TGTGCCAGCAGCTTGGTAGCGTCATACAATGAGCAGTTCTTC. As protein: CASSLVASYNEQFF. Combining the CDR3 with reference TRBV7-9 and TRBJ2-1 gives the whole variable domain DTGVSQNPRHKITKRGQNVTFRCDPISEHNRLYWYRQTLGQGPEFLTYFQNEAQLEKSRLLSDRFSAERPKGSFSTLEIQRTEQGDSAMYLCASSLVASYNEQFFGPGTRLTVL.

The genes are TRBV7-2 and TRBJ2-1; 11 bases are shared with TRBD1. Germline V CDR1 and CDR2: SGHTA, FQGNSA. CDR3 length: 16 residues. The V segment lost 4 bases and the J segment 5 bases; nucleotides outside the gene matches: 7. The CDR3 nucleotides read TGTGCCAGCAGCTCCCCGGACAGGGGGCTAGACAATGAGCAGTTCTTC. Its translation is CASSSPDRGLDNEQFF.

The rearrangement uses TRBV10-1 and TRBJ1-1, with 7 nucleotides matching TRBD1. Looked up from germline, CDR1 is WNHNN and CDR2 is SYGVQD (reference sequence). V lost 4 bases and J lost 4; bases outside the gene matches: 9. This CDR3 has 15 amino acids. CDR3 loop: CASSATGRYSTEAFF. CDR3 DNA sequence: TGCGCCAGCAGTGCGACAGGGCGGTATAGCACTGAAGCTTTCTTT.

The chain links TRBV3-1 (or the pseudogene TRBV3-2) to TRBJ2-1; weak D call: TRBD1 (5 bases). V dropped 2 bases and J dropped 6 bases, with 11 bases sitting between them. Germline CDR1 is LGHDT and CDR2 is YNNKEL (reference sequence). CDR3 length equals 14 residues. CDR3 bases: TGTGCCAGCAGCCAACAGGGTGGGTTCAATGAGCAGTTCTTC. Translating it yields CASSQQGGFNEQFF.

The rearrangement joins TRBV3-1 (or the pseudogene TRBV3-2) to TRBJ2-3; tentatively, D is TRBD2 (6 bases). Trimming took off 4 bases at V and 9 bases at J, with 14 bases between the two ends. This CDR3 contains 13 residues. The germline V gene encodes CDR1 LGHDT and CDR2 YNNKEL (reference sequence). The CDR3 DNA sequence: TGTGCCAGCAGCCGCGGACTAAACCTAACGCAGTATTTT. It is translated as CASSRGLNLTQYF.

In this sample, this clone turned up once. The chain combines TRBV9 with TRBJ2-2; TRBD2 is a possible D gene (6 bases). This CDR3 comprises 17 residues. Germline loops: CDR1 SGDLS, CDR2 YYNGEE. The ends were cut back, 1 base at V and 5 bases at J, with 18 bases in the middle. The CDR3 protein is CASSVPRDSINTGELFF. For the CDR3, the DNA is TGTGCCAGCAGCGTACCCCGGGACTCTATCAATACCGGGGAGCTGTTTTTT.